The TCR beta chain described here comes from a study of cytomegalovirus exposure and HLA in healthy donors. General study points: A few of the chains that were CMV-associated were confirmed in vitro to be specific for CMV antigens.

In the case of this clone: The antigen remains unidentified.

With 60 Vbeta and 13 Jbeta primers, the PCR was carried out. The table came from immunoSEQ multiplex PCR; TCRdb's copy has only in-frame clones and leaves some out. Of about 130,000 clones in the sample, approximately 80% were seen once. Per germline, CDR1 SGHNT and CDR2 YYREEE (reference sequence). V shed 2 bases, J shed 4 bases, and the junction held 11 bases outside the gene matches. This CDR3 spans 16 amino acids. The J gene is TRBJ1-2, the V gene TRBV5-4, with 7 bases identical to TRBD1. The receptor was derived from a man younger than 40 in good health and CMV-seronegative. Sequencing was carried out using PBMCs. Here the CDR3 reads CASSFDRGQILYGYTF. In DNA, the CDR3 is TGTGCCAGCAGCTTTGATCGGGGACAGATACTCTATGGCTACACCTTC.